This T cell receptor (beta chain) was recorded in a study of chronic HIV infection and antiretroviral therapy. The V and J ends lost 7 bases and 5 bases respectively, with 22 bases between them. Germline values: CDR1 SEHNR, CDR2 FQNEAQ (reference sequence). CDR3 length: 16 amino acids. TCRdb processed the 5' RACE reads anew with MiXCR; each CDR3 protein has one entry. The top ten hold 2.8% of the sample, which has about 48,000 distinct CDR3 sequences, roughly 19% seen once. The genes are TRBV7-9 and TRBJ2-3, with unresolved D. This clonotype was sampled from an adult who had HIV and had not received antiretroviral therapy, or was an uninfected healthy control (not recorded which). Sequencing was carried out using peripheral blood. The CDR3 bases are TGTGCCAGCACCCGTGGCCGGTACGAGGTCCAAGATACGCAGTATTTT. It specifies CASTRGRYEVQDTQYF. Full variable domain (missing parts from reference TRBV7-9 and TRBJ2-3): DTGVSQNPRHKITKRGQNVTFRCDPISEHNRLYWYRQTLGQGPEFLTYFQNEAQLEKSRLLSDRFSAERPKGSFSTLEIQRTEQGDSAMYLCASTRGRYEVQDTQYFGPGTRLTVL.